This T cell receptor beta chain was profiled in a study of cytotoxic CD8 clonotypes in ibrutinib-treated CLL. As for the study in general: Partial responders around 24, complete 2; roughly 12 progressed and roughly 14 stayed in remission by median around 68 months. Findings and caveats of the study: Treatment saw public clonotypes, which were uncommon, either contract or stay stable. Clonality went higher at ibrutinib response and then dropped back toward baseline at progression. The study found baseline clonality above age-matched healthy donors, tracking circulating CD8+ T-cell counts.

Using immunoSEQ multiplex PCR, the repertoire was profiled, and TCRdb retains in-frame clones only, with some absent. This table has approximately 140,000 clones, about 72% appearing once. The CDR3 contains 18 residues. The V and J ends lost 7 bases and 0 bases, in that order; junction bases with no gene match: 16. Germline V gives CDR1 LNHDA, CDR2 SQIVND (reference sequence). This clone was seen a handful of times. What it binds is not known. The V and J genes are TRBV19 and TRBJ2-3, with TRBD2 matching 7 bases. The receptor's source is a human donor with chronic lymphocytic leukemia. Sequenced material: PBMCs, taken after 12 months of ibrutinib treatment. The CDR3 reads CASKKGLQVSGSTDTQYF. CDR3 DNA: TGTGCCAGTAAGAAGGGGCTACAGGTTAGCGGGAGCACAGATACGCAGTATTTT. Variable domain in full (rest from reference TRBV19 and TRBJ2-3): DGGITQSPKYLFRKEGQNVTLSCEQNLNHDAMYWYRQDPGQGLRLIYYSQIVNDFQKGDIAEGYSVSREKKESFPLTVTSAQKNPTAFYLCASKKGLQVSGSTDTQYFGPGTRLTVL.